A single sample is the source of the 5 T cell receptor beta chains below, sequenced in a study of shared T cell receptors in the human thymus. Here immunoSEQ multiplex PCR was the method, and the copy in TCRdb shows in-frame clones only, minus some. The sample yields roughly 550,000 clones, 75% to 80% seen once. The sample was also reused in another study, on human thymus T cells.

The sequenced sample consisted of thymocytes. These receptors all stem from a boy younger than two with a congenital heart defect.

A few counts support this clone. The V gene is TRBV6-4, the J gene TRBJ2-7, with TRBD2 matching over 14 bases. The CDR3 has 14 amino acids. Germline CDR1 MRHNA, CDR2 SNTAGT. V dropped 6 bases and J dropped 2; count of bases not matched to a gene: 0. The DNA for the CDR3 is TGTGCCAGCAGGACTAGCGGGAGGGCCTACGAGCAGTACTTC. Encoded protein: CASRTSGRAYEQYF.

V gene TRBV27 combines with J gene TRBJ2-1, with TRBD2 matching 13 bases. V lost 6 bases to trimming and J lost 8 bases; unmatched junction nucleotides: 4. The CDR3 contains 14 residues. Germline V gene sequence: CDR1 MNHEY, CDR2 SMNVEV (reference sequence). CDR3 amino acids: CASRPGLAGYEQFF. CDR3 DNA: TGTGCCAGCAGGCCGGGACTAGCGGGATATGAGCAGTTCTTC.

This clone was detected only once. The chain is built from TRBV19 and TRBJ1-2; D gene uncertain. CDR3 length: 15 amino acids. Germline V gene lookup returns CDR1 LNHDA and CDR2 SQIVND (reference sequence). The V end lost 0 bases, the J end lost 1 base, and 9 bases lay between the germline ends. CDR3 sequence (DNA): TGTGCCAGTAGTATAGATCAGTGCTTTAACTATGGCTACACCTTC. Residues: CASSIDQCFNYGYTF.

The chain uses TRBV15 and TRBJ2-1; D gene uncertain. The CDR3 extends over 14 amino acids. Deletions cut 3 bases from V and 9 bases from J, with 15 bases between. Germline CDR1 and CDR2: LNHNV and YYDKDF (reference sequence). This chain's CDR3 is CATSSPLRSSEQFF. DNA for the CDR3: TGTGCCACCAGCAGTCCCCTTAGGAGCAGTGAGCAGTTCTTC.

The genes are TRBV27 and TRBJ2-1; 10 bases align to TRBD2. This CDR3 is 14 amino acids long. With V trimmed by 7 bases and J by 5 bases, 5 bases remained unmatched. Germline V gives CDR1 MNHEY, CDR2 SMNVEV (reference sequence). The CDR3 bases are TGTGCCAGCACTCCAGCGGGAGGGGACAATGAGCAGTTCTTC. This gives the protein CASTPAGGDNEQFF.